One and the same sample provided the 26 T cell receptor beta chains below, sequenced in a study of cytomegalovirus exposure and HLA in healthy donors. In the PCR, 60 Vbeta and 13 Jbeta primers were used. The repertoire was sequenced with immunoSEQ multiplex PCR; TCRdb's copy has only in-frame clones and lacks some. This table holds around 120,000 clones, 75% to 90% found once. Sequencing was performed on PBMCs. Every receptor here comes from a female donor in good health and CMV-seropositive.

This chain uses TRBV28 with TRBJ1-5, with 10 bases matching TRBD1. Looked up from germline, CDR1 is MDHEN and CDR2 is SYDVKM. The J segment lost 2 bases and the V segment lost 5 bases, leaving 3 bases of the junction unmatched. This CDR3 has 15 residues. This CDR3 is CASSTGQGGNQPQHF. DNA of the CDR3: TGTGCCAGCAGTACCGGACAGGGGGGCAATCAGCCCCAGCATTTT.

The CDR3 is CASRTIRVRNTEAFF. The CDR3 bases are TGTGCCAGTAGGACAATCAGGGTTCGGAACACTGAAGCTTTCTTT. The chain joins TRBV19 to TRBJ1-1, with D possibly TRBD1 on 5 matching bases. V was clipped by 6 bases and J by 1 base, with 15 bases between them. Germline V gene sequence: CDR1 LNHDA, CDR2 SQIVND (reference sequence). The CDR3 is made up of 15 amino acids. Drawing the rest from reference TRBV19 and TRBJ1-1, the complete variable domain is DGGITQSPKYLFRKEGQNVTLSCEQNLNHDAMYWYRQDPGQGLRLIYYSQIVNDFQKGDIAEGYSVSREKKESFPLTVTSAQKNPTAFYLCASRTIRVRNTEAFFGQGTRLTVV.

The chain combines TRBV20-1 with TRBJ2-7; 12 bases align to TRBD2. The CDR3 covers 11 residues. With 6 bases clipped from V and 7 bases from J, the junction kept 1 base outside the gene matches. Per germline, CDR1 DFQATT and CDR2 SNEGSKA (reference sequence). Here the CDR3 reads CSAGLAGEQYF. The CDR3 DNA sequence: TGCAGTGCCGGACTAGCGGGGGAGCAGTACTTC.

This clone was recorded only once. The chain uses TRBV9 and TRBJ2-7; 7 bases are shared with TRBD1. The CDR3 covers 13 residues. V gave up 4 bases and J gave up 3 bases; unmatched junction bases: 4. Germline V gene sequence: CDR1 SGDLS, CDR2 YYNGEE. The CDR3 sequence is CASSRQGGYEQYF. The CDR3 DNA sequence: TGTGCCAGCAGCCGACAGGGTGGCTACGAGCAGTACTTC. Looking up the rest from reference TRBV9 and TRBJ2-7 gives the full variable domain: DSGVTQTPKHLITATGQRVTLRCSPRSGDLSVYWYQQSLDQGLQFLIQYYNGEERAKGNILERFSAQQFPDLHSELNLSSLELGDSALYFCASSRQGGYEQYFGPGTRLTVT.

The chain has TRBV7-3 and TRBJ2-3, with 8 bases matching TRBD1. The CDR3 covers 16 residues. V shed 0 bases, J shed 0 bases, and the junction held 2 bases outside the gene matches. Per germline, CDR1 SGHTA and CDR2 FQGTGA. CDR3 DNA sequence: TGTGCCAGCAGCTTAACGCAGGGGGCTAGCACAGATACGCAGTATTTT. This gives the protein CASSLTQGASTDTQYF.

This rearrangement joins TRBV5-1 to TRBJ1-4; 9 bases line up with TRBD1. Germline CDR1 reads SGHRS; CDR2 reads YFSETQ. The length of the CDR3 is 15 residues. V was clipped by 2 bases and J by 5 bases; unmatched bases: 4. The CDR3 bases are TGCGCCAGCAGCTTAGCCGGGACAGGGAATGAAAAACTGTTTTTT. Amino acid sequence: CASSLAGTGNEKLFF. The full variable domain, completed using reference TRBV5-1 and TRBJ1-4, is KAGVTQTPRYLIKTRGQQVTLSCSPISGHRSVSWYQQTPGQGLQFLFEYFSETQRNKGNFPGRFSGRQFSNSRSEMNVSTLELGDSALYLCASSLAGTGNEKLFFGSGTQLSVL.

V usage is TRBV6-5 and J usage is TRBJ1-6; 8 positions match TRBD1. The germline V gene encodes CDR1 MNHEY and CDR2 SVGAGI. The trim removed 5 bases at V and 10 bases at J, leaving 10 bases unmatched. The CDR3 length is 15 residues. The CDR3 reads CASSNGQGEGSPLHF. The CDR3, as DNA: TGTGCCAGCAGTAACGGACAGGGAGAAGGATCACCCCTCCACTTT.

The J gene is TRBJ2-7, the V gene TRBV27; D unclear. Trimming shortened V by 5 bases and J by 0 bases, and 8 bases separated the two germline ends. Germline CDR1 and CDR2: MNHEY and SMNVEV (reference sequence). The CDR3 is 13 amino acids. The CDR3 nucleotides are TGTGCCAGCAGTAGTCTTAGCTCCTACGAGCAGTACTTC. It codes for CASSSLSSYEQYF.

The chain has TRBV7-6 and TRBJ1-3; D is unresolved. CDR1 SGHVS and CDR2 FNYEAQ come from the germline V gene. V gave up 6 bases and J gave up 0 bases, with 6 bases separating them. There are 13 residues in the CDR3. In DNA form, the CDR3 reads TGTGCCAGCAGTATCTCCTCTGGAAACACCATATATTTT. It codes for CASSISSGNTIYF.

V usage is TRBV11-2 and J usage is TRBJ2-1; TRBD1 agrees at 8 bases. This CDR3 is 16 amino acids long. V dropped 5 bases and J dropped 8; count of bases not matched to a gene: 14. Germline CDR1 reads SGHAT; CDR2 reads FQNNGV. Written as DNA, the CDR3 is TGTGCCAGCAGCCAACGGACAGGGCCCATTGACCATGAGCAGTTCTTC. It encodes CASSQRTGPIDHEQFF.

The DNA of the CDR3 is TGTGCCAGCACCTTCTCCAGGGGGCTGGGCACAGATACGCAGTATTTT. Translated: CASTFSRGLGTDTQYF. V usage is TRBV6-6 and J usage is TRBJ2-3, with 8 positions matching TRBD1. Germline lookup yields CDR1 MNHNY and CDR2 SVGAGI (reference sequence). V trimming: 7 bases; J trimming: 1 base; junction bases outside the gene matches: 10. The CDR3 runs 16 residues.

The chain combines TRBV28 with TRBJ2-4; D not resolved. V lost 1 base, J lost 7 bases, and 8 bases lay in between. This CDR3 comprises 13 residues. The germline gives CDR1 MDHEN, CDR2 SYDVKM. The CDR3 region has the DNA TGTGCCAGCAGTTTATACAGAGACAACATTCAGTACTTC. It translates to CASSLYRDNIQYF.

This chain connects TRBV14 to TRBJ2-2, with TRBD1 matching 9 bases. V was pared by 5 bases and J by 4 bases, with 5 bases of the junction left unmatched. Germline V lookup: CDR1 SGHDN, CDR2 FVKESK. CDR3 length equals 15 residues. The CDR3 DNA is TGTGCCAGCAGCTCCGGGACAGGGATCACCGGGGAGCTGTTTTTT. The encoded protein is CASSSGTGITGELFF.

This clone was seen only once. V is TRBV7-2 and J is TRBJ2-7; 7 bases map to TRBD1. Germline V lookup: CDR1 SGHTA, CDR2 FQGNSA. Germline trimming cut 3 bases from V and 3 bases from J; bases unmatched to any gene: 8. The CDR3 totals 15 residues. For the CDR3, the DNA is TGTGCCAGCAGCTTGTCAGGGGACAGAAACTACGAGCAGTACTTC. This gives the protein CASSLSGDRNYEQYF. Using reference TRBV7-2 and TRBJ2-7 for the parts outside the CDR3, the full variable domain is GAGVSQSPSNKVTEKGKDVELRCDPISGHTALYWYRQSLGQGLEFLIYFQGNSAPDKSGLPSDRFSAERTGGSVSTLTIQRTQQEDSAVYLCASSLSGDRNYEQYFGPGTRLTVT.

The count of this clone is one. Here the CDR3 reads CASSLLEAETQYF. In DNA, the CDR3 is TGTGCCAGCAGCTTACTGGAGGCGGAGACCCAGTACTTC. The chain uses TRBV7-2 and TRBJ2-5; maybe TRBD2 (5 bases). V lost 2 bases, J lost 5 bases, and 9 bases lay in between. The CDR3 runs 13 residues. Germline loops: CDR1 SGHTA, CDR2 FQGNSA.

The sample holds one count of this clone. The chain is built from TRBV5-1 and TRBJ1-4, with a possible D match to TRBD1 (5 bases). The CDR3 has 14 residues. Germline-derived CDR1 and CDR2 are SGHRS and YFSETQ. V was pared by 4 bases and J by 8 bases, with 15 bases between. The CDR3 spells CASSPGRGYEKLFF. CDR3 bases: TGCGCCAGCAGCCCGGGGAGGGGTTACGAAAAACTGTTTTTT.

This clone was picked up a small number of times. The chain is built from TRBV6-1 and TRBJ1-6; 7 positions agree with TRBD1. The V and J ends lost 0 bases and 10 bases, in that order; junction bases with no gene match: 9. Germline-derived CDR1 and CDR2 are MNHNS and SASEGT. The CDR3 spans 16 residues. The CDR3 DNA follows: TGTGCCAGCAGTGAAGCCAGCGCAGGGGGTAGCTCACCCCTCCACTTT. Translated, it gives CASSEASAGGSSPLHF.

The chain employs TRBV6-5 and TRBJ1-6; possible D gene TRBD1, 6 bases. Germline loops: CDR1 MNHEY, CDR2 SVGAGI. Deletions cut 2 bases from V and 9 bases from J, with 14 bases between. The CDR3 covers 15 residues. The CDR3 spells CASSYRQGRISPLHF. CDR3 DNA sequence: TGTGCCAGCAGTTACCGGCAGGGGAGAATTTCACCCCTCCACTTT.

This chain links TRBV5-1 with TRBJ2-3, with a weak D call TRBD2 (6 bases). The CDR3 loop spans 14 amino acids. V lost 0 bases and J 5 bases, leaving 10 bases between the germline ends. Germline V CDR1 and CDR2: SGHRS, YFSETQ. As DNA, the CDR3 is TGCGCCAGCAGCTTGGCGGGGGTGGAAGATACGCAGTATTTT. Translation gives CASSLAGVEDTQYF.

The genes are TRBV7-2 and TRBJ1-6; TRBD1 matches at 9 bases. CDR1 and CDR2 from the germline V gene are SGHTA and FQGNSA. V trimming: 5 bases; J trimming: 5 bases; junction bases outside the gene matches: 4. The CDR3 is 15 residues long. The CDR3 nucleotides are TGTGCCAGCAGCGGAAGGACAGGGGATAATTCACCCCTCCACTTT. This codes for CASSGRTGDNSPLHF.

The V and J genes are TRBV5-4 and TRBJ1-2; 10 nucleotides align to TRBD1. Germline CDR1 is SGHNT and CDR2 is YYREEE (reference sequence). Trimming cost V 5 bases and J 9 bases; bases outside gene matches: 7. This CDR3 contains 13 residues. The DNA for the CDR3 is TGTGCCAGCAGACCCGGACAGGGGGAAAGCTACACCTTC. This sequence encodes CASRPGQGESYTF.

The J gene is TRBJ2-1, the V gene TRBV6-1; TRBD2 is a possible D gene (5 bases). The CDR3 runs to 13 residues. Germline assignment: CDR1 MNHNS and CDR2 SASEGT. V was shortened by 6 bases and J by 4 bases, with 10 bases between the two germline ends. CDR3 sequence reads: CASSPRRYNEQFF. The CDR3, as DNA: TGTGCCAGCAGCCCCAGGAGGTACAATGAGCAGTTCTTC.

The chain is built from TRBV18 and TRBJ1-5; D uncertain. The CDR3 runs 12 residues. With 3 bases removed from V and 8 bases from J, the gap between germline ends came to 8 bases. Germline-derived CDR1 and CDR2 are KGHSH and LQKENI. The CDR3 DNA reads TGTGCCAGCTCACCCGCGGGAGAGCCCCAGCATTTT. This translates into CASSPAGEPQHF. The entire variable domain, with the rest obtained from reference TRBV18 and TRBJ1-5, is as follows: NAGVMQNPRHLVRRRGQEARLRCSPMKGHSHVYWYRQLPEEGLKFMVYLQKENIIDESGMPKERFSAEFPKEGPSILRIQQVVRGDSAAYFCASSPAGEPQHFGDGTRLSIL.

V and J are TRBV2 and TRBJ1-1, with D maybe TRBD1 (5 bases). The CDR3 covers 14 residues. V was pared by 6 bases and J by 2 bases, with 13 bases between. CDR1 SNHLY and CDR2 FYNNEI come from the germline V gene. The CDR3 is CASRWGGFNTEAFF. CDR3 DNA: TGTGCCAGCAGATGGGGGGGATTTAACACTGAAGCTTTCTTT.

V is TRBV6-6 and J is TRBJ2-1; 7 bases line up with TRBD1. CDR1 and CDR2 (germline): MNHNY, SVGAGI (reference sequence). This CDR3 has 14 amino acids. The V segment lost 5 bases and the J segment 5 bases; nucleotides outside the gene matches: 6. CDR3 sequence: CASSGRGKNNEQFF. As DNA, the CDR3 is TGTGCCAGCAGTGGCAGGGGGAAGAACAATGAGCAGTTCTTC.

V usage is TRBV7-2 and J usage is TRBJ1-4; 8 nucleotides line up with TRBD1. The CDR3 covers 15 residues. J lost 7 bases, V lost 2 bases, and 6 bases had no gene match. Germline CDR1 SGHTA, CDR2 FQGNSA. CDR3 sequence: CASSLITGGIEKLFF. The CDR3 region has the DNA TGTGCCAGCAGCTTAATTACAGGGGGGATTGAAAAACTGTTTTTT.